This T cell receptor (beta chain) originates from a study of T cells in women clearing cervical HPV infection. Study outcomes and limitations: CIN3+ cases had significantly higher TCR repertoire richness than controls, but evenness did not differ.

The V end was cut by 4 bases, the J end by 3 bases, with 6 bases between. The CDR3 runs to 12 residues. Germline-derived CDR1 and CDR2 are SGHRS and YFSETQ. The table came from immunoSEQ multiplex PCR; TCRdb's copy has only in-frame clones and leaves some out. This sample's table has 15,000 to 20,000 clones. In the case of this clone: Antigen unknown. From the germline J gene comes the end of the CDR3, since the read stops 3 residues before it.

All donors had a single incident cervical HPV16 infection, not prevalent. The sequencing sample was made of blood buffy coat. The receptor was isolated from a woman aged 18-70 years with a cervical HPV16 infection that either progressed to CIN3+ or cleared (not recorded which). The gene calls are TRBV5-1 and TRBJ2-3; D gene unclear. The CDR3 is CASSIQTDTQYF. The covered CDR3 bases are TGCGCCAGCAGCATCCAAACAGATACG.